This section outlines one T cell receptor beta chain sequence together with its context. The target antigen is unknown. The sorted-subset replicate PCRs were given around 200 ng DNA, which is about 29,000 T cell genomes. Data came from immunoSEQ multiplex PCR; TCRdb stores just in-frame clones and leaves some out. The table has about 980,000 clones, less than 85% seen once. Trimming removed 0 bases from V and 5 bases from J, with 8 bases in between. Germline loops: CDR1 KGHSY, CDR2 FQNENV. CDR3 length: 15 amino acids. CD4+ cells yielded CD45RA+ naive and CD45RA-negative memory subsets. The entry originates in a study of shared clonotypes between healthy human individuals. Study-level points and caveats: Clonotype sharing among donors was expected to depend on sequencing depth. Inspection by rarefaction showed sorted-subset sequencing to be incomplete despite large depth.

The chain joins TRBV16 to TRBJ1-6; a weak D match, TRBD1 (6 bases). The sample comprised memory CD4+ T cells sorted from blood. Subset here: CD45RA-negative fraction. The receptor was isolated from a man younger than 35 in good health. The CDR3 is CASSQSRDNNSPLHF. CDR3 DNA: TGTGCCAGCAGCCAATCTCGGGACAATAATTCACCCCTCCACTTT.